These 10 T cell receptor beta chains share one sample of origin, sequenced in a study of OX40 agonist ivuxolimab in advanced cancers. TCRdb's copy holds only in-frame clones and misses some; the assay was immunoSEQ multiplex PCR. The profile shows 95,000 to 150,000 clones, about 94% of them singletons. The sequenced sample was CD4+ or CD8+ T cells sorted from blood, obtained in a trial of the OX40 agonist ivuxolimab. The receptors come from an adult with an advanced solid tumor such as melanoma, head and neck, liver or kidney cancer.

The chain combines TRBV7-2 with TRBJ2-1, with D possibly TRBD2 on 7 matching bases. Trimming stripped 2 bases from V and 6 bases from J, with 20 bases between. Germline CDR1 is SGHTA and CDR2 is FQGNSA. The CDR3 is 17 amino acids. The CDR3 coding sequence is TGTGCCAGCAGCTTATTAATGGCGGGAGTAGGGGGCAATGAGCAGTTCTTC. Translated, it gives CASSLLMAGVGGNEQFF. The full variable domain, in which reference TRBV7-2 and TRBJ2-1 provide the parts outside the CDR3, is GAGVSQSPSNKVTEKGKDVELRCDPISGHTALYWYRQSLGQGLEFLIYFQGNSAPDKSGLPSDRFSAERTGGSVSTLTIQRTQQEDSAVYLCASSLLMAGVGGNEQFFGPGTRLTVL.

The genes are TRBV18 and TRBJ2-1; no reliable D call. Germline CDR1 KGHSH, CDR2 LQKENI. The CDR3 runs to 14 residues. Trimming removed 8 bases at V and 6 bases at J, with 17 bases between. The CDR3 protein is CASHEARVGNEQFF. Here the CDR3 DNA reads TGTGCCAGCCACGAGGCTAGGGTTGGCAATGAGCAGTTCTTC.

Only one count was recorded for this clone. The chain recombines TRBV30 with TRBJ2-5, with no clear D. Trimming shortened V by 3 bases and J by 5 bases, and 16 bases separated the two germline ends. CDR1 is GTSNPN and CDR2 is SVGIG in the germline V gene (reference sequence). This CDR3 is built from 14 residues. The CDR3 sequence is CAWRRTSRRETQYF. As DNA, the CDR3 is TGTGCCTGGAGACGCACGTCCAGGCGTGAGACCCAGTACTTC.

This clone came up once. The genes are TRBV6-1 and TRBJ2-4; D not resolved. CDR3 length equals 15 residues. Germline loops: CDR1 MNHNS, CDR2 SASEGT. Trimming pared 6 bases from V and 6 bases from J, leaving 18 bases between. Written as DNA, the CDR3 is TGTGCCAGCAGAGAACAGAAATTTCCGAGAAACATTCAGTACTTC. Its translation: CASREQKFPRNIQYF.

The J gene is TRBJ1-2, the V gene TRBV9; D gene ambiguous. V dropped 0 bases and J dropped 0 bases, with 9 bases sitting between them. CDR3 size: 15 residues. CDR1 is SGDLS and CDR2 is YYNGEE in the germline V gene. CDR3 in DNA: TGTGCCAGCAGCGTAGAACCATACCCTAACTATGGCTACACCTTC. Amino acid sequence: CASSVEPYPNYGYTF.

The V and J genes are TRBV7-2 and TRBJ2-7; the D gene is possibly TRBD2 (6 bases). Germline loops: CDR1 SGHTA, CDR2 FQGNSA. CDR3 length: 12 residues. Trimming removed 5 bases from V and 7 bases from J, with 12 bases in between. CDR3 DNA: TGTGCCAGCAGCCACCGTAGCGGTGAGCAGTACTTC. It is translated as CASSHRSGEQYF.

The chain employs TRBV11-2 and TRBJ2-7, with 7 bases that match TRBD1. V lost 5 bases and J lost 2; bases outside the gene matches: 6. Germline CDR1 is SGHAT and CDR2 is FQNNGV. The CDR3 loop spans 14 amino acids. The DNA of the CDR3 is TGTGCCAGCAGCGTCACCGGGACAGCCTACGAGCAGTACTTC. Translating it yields CASSVTGTAYEQYF. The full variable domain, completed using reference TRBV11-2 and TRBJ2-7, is EAGVAQSPRYKIIEKRQSVAFWCNPISGHATLYWYQQILGQGPKLLIQFQNNGVVDDSQLPKDRFSAERLKGVDSTLKIQPAKLEDSAVYLCASSVTGTAYEQYFGPGTRLTVT.

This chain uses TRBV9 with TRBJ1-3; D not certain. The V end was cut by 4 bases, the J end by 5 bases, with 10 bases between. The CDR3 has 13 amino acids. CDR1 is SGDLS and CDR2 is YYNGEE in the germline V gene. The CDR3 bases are TGTGCCAGCAGCCCGGGAGTTAGAAACACCATATATTTT. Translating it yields CASSPGVRNTIYF.

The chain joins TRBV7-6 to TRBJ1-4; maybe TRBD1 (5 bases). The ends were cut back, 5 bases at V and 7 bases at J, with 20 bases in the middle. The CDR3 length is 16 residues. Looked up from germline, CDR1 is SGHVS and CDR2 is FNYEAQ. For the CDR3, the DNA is TGTGCCAGCAGCAAAGGGGACGGGACGAAGGGTGAAAAACTGTTTTTT. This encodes CASSKGDGTKGEKLFF.

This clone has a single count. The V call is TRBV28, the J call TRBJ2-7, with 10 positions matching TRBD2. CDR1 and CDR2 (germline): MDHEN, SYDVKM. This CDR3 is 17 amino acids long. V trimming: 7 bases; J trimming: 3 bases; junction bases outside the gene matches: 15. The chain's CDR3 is CASIPRGTGTSVYEQYF. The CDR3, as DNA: TGTGCCAGCATTCCCCGGGGGACCGGGACTAGCGTCTACGAGCAGTACTTC. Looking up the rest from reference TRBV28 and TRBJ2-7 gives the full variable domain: DVKVTQSSRYLVKRTGEKVFLECVQDMDHENMFWYRQDPGLGLRLIYFSYDVKMKEKGDIPEGYSVSREKKERFSLILESASTNQTSMYLCASIPRGTGTSVYEQYFGPGTRLTVT.